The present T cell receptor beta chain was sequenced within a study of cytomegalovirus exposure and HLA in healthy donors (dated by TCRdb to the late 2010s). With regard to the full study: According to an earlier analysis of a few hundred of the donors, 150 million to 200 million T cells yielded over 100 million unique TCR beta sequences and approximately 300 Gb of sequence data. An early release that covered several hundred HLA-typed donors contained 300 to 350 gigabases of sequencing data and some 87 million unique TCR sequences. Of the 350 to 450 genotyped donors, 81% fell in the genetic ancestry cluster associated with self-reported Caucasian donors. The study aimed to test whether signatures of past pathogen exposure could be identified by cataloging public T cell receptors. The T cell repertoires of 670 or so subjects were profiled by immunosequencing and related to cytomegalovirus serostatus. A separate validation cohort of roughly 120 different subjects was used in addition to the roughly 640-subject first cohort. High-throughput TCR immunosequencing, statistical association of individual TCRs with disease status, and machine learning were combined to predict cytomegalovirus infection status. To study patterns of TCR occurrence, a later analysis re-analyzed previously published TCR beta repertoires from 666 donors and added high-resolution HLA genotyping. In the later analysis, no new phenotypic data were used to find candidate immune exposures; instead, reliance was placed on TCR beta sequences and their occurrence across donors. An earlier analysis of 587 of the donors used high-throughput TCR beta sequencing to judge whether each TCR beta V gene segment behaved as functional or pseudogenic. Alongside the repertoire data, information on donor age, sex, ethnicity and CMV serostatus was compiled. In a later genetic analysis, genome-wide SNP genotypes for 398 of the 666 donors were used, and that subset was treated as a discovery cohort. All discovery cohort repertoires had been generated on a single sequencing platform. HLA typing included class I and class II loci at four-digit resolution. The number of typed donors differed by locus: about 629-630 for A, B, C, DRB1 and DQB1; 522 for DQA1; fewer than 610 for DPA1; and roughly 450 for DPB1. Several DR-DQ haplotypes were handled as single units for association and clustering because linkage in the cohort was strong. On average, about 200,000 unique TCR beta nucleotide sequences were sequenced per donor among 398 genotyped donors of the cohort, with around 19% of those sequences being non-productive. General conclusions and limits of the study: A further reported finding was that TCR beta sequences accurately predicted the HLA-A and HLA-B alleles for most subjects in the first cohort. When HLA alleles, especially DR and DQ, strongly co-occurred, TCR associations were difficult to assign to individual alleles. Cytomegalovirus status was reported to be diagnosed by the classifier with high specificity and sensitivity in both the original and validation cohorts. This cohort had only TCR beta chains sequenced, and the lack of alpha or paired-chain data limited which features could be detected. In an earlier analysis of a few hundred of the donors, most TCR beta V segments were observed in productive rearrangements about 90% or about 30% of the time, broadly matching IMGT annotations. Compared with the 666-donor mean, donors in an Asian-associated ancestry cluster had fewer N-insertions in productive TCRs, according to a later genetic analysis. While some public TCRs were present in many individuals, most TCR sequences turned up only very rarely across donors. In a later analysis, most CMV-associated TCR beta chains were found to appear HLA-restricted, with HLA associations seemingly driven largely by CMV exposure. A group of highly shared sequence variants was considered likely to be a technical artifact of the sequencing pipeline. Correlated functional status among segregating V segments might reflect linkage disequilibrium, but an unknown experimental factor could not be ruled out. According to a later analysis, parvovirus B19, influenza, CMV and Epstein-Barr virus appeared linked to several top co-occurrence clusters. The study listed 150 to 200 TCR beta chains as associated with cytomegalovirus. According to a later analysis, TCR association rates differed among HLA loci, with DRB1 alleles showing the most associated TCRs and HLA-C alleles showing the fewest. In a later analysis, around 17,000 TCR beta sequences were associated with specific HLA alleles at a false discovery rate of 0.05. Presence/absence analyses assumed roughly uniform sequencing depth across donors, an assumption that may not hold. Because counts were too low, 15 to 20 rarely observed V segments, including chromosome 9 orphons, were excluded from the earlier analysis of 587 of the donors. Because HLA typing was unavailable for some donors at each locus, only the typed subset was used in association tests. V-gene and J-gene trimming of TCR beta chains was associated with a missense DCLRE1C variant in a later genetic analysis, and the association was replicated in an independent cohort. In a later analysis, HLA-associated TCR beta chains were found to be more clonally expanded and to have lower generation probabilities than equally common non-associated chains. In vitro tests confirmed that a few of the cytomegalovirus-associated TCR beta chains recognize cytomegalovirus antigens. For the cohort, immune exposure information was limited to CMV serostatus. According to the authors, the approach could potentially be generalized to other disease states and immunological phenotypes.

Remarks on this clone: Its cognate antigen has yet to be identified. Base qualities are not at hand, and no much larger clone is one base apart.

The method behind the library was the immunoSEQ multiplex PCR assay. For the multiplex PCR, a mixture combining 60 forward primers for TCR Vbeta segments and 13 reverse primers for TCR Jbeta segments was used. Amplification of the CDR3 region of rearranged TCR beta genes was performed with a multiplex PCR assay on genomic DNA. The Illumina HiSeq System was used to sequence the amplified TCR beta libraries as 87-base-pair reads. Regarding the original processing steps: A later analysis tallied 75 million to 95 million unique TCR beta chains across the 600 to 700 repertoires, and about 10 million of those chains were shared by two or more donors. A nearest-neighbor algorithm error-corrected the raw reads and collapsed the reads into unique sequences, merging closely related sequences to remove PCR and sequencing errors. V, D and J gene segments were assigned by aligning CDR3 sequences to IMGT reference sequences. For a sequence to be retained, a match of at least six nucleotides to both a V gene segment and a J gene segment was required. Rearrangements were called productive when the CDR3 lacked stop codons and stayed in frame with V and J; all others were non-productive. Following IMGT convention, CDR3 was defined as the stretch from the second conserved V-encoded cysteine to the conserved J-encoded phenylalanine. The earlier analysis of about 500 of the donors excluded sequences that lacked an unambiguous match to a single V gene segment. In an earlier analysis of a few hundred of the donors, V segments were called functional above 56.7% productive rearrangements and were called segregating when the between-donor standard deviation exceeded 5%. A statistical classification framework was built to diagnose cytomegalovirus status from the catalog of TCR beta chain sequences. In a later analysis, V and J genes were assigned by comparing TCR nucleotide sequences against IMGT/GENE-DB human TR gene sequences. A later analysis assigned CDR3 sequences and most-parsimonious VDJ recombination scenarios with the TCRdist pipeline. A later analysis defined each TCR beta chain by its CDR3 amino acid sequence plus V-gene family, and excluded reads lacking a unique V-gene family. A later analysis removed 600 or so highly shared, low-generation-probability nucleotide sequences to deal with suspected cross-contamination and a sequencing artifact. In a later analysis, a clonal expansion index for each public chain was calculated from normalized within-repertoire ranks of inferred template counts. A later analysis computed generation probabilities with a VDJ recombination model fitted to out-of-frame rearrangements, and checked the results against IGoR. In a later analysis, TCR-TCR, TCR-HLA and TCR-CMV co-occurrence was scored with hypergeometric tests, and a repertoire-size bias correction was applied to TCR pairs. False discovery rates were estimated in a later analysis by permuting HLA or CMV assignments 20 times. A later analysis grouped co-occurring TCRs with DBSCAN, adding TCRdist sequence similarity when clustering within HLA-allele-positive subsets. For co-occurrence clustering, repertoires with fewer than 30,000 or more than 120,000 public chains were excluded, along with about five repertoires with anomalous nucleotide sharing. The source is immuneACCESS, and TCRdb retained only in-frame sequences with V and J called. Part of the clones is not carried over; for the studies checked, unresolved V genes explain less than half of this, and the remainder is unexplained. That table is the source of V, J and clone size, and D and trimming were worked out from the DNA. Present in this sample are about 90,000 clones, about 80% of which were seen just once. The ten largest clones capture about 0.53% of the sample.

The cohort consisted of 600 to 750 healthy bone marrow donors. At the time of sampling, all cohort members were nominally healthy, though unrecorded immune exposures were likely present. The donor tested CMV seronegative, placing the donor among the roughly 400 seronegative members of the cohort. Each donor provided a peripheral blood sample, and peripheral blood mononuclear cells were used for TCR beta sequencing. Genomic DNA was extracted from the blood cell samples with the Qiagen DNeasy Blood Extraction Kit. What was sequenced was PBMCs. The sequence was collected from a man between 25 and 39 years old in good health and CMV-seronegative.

CDR3 sequence: CATSREVHRGGGRNQPQHF. Here is the DNA: TGTGCCACCAGCAGAGAGGTGCACAGGGGGGGTGGCCGCAATCAGCCCCAGCATTTT. This chain is built from TRBV15 and TRBJ1-5; 8 middle bases align to TRBD1. There are 19 amino acids in the CDR3, from cysteine to phenylalanine inclusive. Just the 57-base CDR3 DNA is kept, in frame starting at base 1. CDR1 LNHNV and CDR2 YYDKDF are derived from the germline V gene (reference sequence). Germline trimming amounts to 0 bases on V and 2 bases on J, with 12 as the count of junction bases outside the gene matches.